A single T cell receptor (beta chain) is shown here with its context. The sample comes from a study of control samples from healthy donors and cancer patients. Germline V gene data show CDR1 as MNHNS and CDR2 as SASEGT. The germline V and J ends were trimmed by 8 bases and 9 bases, with 23 bases remaining between them. The CDR3 runs to 15 residues. Here immunoSEQ multiplex PCR was the method, and the copy in TCRdb shows in-frame clones only, minus some. The table has around 170,000 clones, around nine tenths seen once. J is TRBJ2-1 and V is TRBV6-1; possibly TRBD2 for D (6 bases). Specimen: blood. The sequence was obtained from a man aged 25 to 45 in good health. This CDR3 is CASEGGTVDGGEQFF. CDR3 in DNA: TGTGCCAGCGAGGGCGGGACGGTGGATGGGGGTGAGCAGTTCTTC.